Listed below are T cell receptor beta chains from one sample, sequenced in a study of cytomegalovirus exposure and HLA in healthy donors. Libraries were prepared by immunoSEQ multiplex PCR; TCRdb keeps only in-frame clonotypes and omits some of them. The record lists about 41,000 clones, of which the ten most abundant hold about 6.3%. The sequenced sample consisted of PBMCs. These receptors all stem from a man aged 25-45 years in good health and CMV-seronegative. Each CDR3 is given with its conserved first and last residue. D genes are given only for firm matches.

v_call	j_call	d_call	cdr3_nt	cdr3_aa
TRBV9	TRBJ2-1	NA	TGTGCCAGCAGCGTAGTGAGCCTAGCCGGTGAGCAGTTCTTC	CASSVVSLAGEQFF
TRBV30	TRBJ2-3	TRBD2	TGTGCCTGGAGCGAGGGACTAGCGGGTGCAACAGATACGCAGTATTTT	CAWSEGLAGATDTQYF
TRBV28	TRBJ1-3	NA	TGTGCCAGCAGTTTGTATTCCTCTGGAAACACCATATATTTT	CASSLYSSGNTIYF
TRBV27	TRBJ1-1	TRBD1	TGTGCCAGCAGGGACAGGGTAACCGTTGAAGCTTTCTTT	CASRDRVTVEAFF
TRBV18	TRBJ2-4	TRBD2	TGTGCCAGCTCACCAGAGGCGCTTGGGCCGGGGGGCATTCAGTACTTC	CASSPEALGPGGIQYF
TRBV5-4	TRBJ2-1	TRBD2	TGTGCCAGCAGCTTGGAAGGGACTAGGGCTAAGGAGCAGTTCTTC	CASSLEGTRAKEQFF
TRBV15	TRBJ1-6	NA	TGTGCCACATCAACAGGGAAAGTTGGTAGTTCACCCCTCCACTTT	CATSTGKVGSSPLHF
TRBV11-3	TRBJ2-6	TRBD2	TGTGCCAGCAGCCAAGCGGGAGCTGGGGCCAACGTCCTGACTTTC	CASSQAGAGANVLTF
TRBV10-3	TRBJ2-7	TRBD1	TGTGCCATCAGCATCAAGGGAGGGACAGGGGGCTACGAGCAGTACTTC	CAISIKGGTGGYEQYF
TRBV18	TRBJ1-5	TRBD1	TGTGCCAGCTCACCCGGACAGGGCAATCAGCCCCAGCATTTT	CASSPGQGNQPQHF
TRBV7-9	TRBJ1-5	NA	TGTGCCAGCAGCGAGGGCAGGTATAATCAGCCCCAGCATTTT	CASSEGRYNQPQHF
TRBV2	TRBJ1-5	TRBD1	TGTGCCAGCAGCCTAGACCAGGGGGCCGGTCAGCCCCAGCATTTT	CASSLDQGAGQPQHF
TRBV4-2	TRBJ2-5	TRBD2	TGTGCCAGCAGCCAAGGGACTAGCGGGGGGGCTCAGGAGACCCAGTACTTC	CASSQGTSGGAQETQYF
TRBV14	TRBJ2-1	TRBD2	TGTGCCAGCAGGCCGACTAGCGGGAGCGCGTACAATGAGCAGTTCTTC	CASRPTSGSAYNEQFF
TRBV4-3	TRBJ1-6	NA	TGCGCCAGCAGCCAAGAAGGGGACAACGATTCACCCCTCCACTTT	CASSQEGDNDSPLHF